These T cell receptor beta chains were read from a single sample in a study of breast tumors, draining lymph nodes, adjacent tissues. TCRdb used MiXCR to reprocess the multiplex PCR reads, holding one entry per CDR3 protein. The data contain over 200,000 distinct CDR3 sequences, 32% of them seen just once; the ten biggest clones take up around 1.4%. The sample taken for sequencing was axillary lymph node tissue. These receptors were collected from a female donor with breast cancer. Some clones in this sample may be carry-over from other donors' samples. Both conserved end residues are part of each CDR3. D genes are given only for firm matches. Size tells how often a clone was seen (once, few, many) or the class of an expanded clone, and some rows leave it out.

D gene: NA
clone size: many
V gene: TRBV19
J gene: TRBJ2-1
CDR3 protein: CAREPPYNEQFF
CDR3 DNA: TGTGCCAGAGAACCTCCTTACAATGAGCAGTTCTTC

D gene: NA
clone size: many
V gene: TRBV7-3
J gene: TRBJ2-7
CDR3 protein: CASSLNFGSSEQYF
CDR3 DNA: TGTGCCAGCAGCTTAAATTTCGGGAGTTCCGAGCAGTACTTC

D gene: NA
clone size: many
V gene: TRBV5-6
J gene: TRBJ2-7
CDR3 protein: CASQRQTVLYEQYF
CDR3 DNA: TGTGCCAGCCAGCGCCAGACGGTCCTCTACGAGCAGTACTTC

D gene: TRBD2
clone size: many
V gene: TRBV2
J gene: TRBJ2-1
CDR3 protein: CASSERLAGVEQFF
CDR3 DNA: TGTGCCAGCAGTGAACGACTAGCGGGAGTTGAGCAGTTCTTC

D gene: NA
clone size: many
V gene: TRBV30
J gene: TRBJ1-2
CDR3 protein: CAWRRNYGYTF
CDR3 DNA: TGTGCCTGGAGGCGGAACTATGGCTACACCTTC

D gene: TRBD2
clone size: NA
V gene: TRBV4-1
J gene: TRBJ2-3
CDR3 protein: CASSFGLAGSTDTQYF
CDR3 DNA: TGCGCCAGCAGTTTTGGACTAGCGGGATCCACAGATACGCAGTATTTT

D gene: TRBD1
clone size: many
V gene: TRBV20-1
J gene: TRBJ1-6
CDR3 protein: CSAPQDRGVNSPLHF
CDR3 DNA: TGCAGTGCGCCACAAGACAGGGGTGTTAATTCACCCCTCCACTTT

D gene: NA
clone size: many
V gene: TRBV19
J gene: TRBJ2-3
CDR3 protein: CASSWALGRTDTQYF
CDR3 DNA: TGTGCCAGTAGTTGGGCCCTTGGGCGAACAGATACGCAGTATTTT

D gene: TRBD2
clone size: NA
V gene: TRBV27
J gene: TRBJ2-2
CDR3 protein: CASSFGGGTSGYTGELFF
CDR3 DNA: TGTGCCAGCAGTTTCGGTGGAGGGACTAGCGGTTACACCGGGGAGCTGTTTTTT

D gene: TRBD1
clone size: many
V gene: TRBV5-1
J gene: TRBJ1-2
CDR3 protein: CASSQGQGTDGYTF
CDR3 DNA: TGCGCCAGCAGCCAGGGACAGGGCACGGATGGCTACACCTTC

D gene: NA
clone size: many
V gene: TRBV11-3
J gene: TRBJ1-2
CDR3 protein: CASSLGQRANYGYTF
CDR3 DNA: TGTGCCAGCAGCTTAGGGCAAAGAGCTAACTATGGCTACACCTTC

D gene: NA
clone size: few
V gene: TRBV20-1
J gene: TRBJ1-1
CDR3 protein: CSASSPNTEAFF
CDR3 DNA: TGCAGTGCTAGCAGTCCGAACACTGAAGCTTTCTTT

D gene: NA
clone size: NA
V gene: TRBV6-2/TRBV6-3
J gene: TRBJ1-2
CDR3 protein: CASSTGGDGYTF
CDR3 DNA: TGTGCCAGCTCCACCGGAGGGGACGGCTACACCTTC

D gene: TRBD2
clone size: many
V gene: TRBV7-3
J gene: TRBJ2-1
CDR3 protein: CASSLGGTSGRTEQFF
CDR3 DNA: TGTGCCAGCAGCTTGGGGGGGACTAGCGGGAGAACTGAGCAGTTCTTC

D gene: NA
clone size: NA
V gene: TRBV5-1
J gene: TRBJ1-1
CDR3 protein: CASSLEASRGTEAFF
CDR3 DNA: TGCGCCAGCAGCTTGGAGGCCTCGCGGGGCACTGAAGCTTTCTTT

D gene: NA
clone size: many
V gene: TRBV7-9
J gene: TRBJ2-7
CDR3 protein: CASSEAGSLPYEQYF
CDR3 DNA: TGTGCCAGCAGCGAGGCGGGGTCGCTTCCCTACGAGCAGTACTTC

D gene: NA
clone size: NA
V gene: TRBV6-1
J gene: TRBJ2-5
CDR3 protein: CASIRSGRWTQYF
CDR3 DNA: TGTGCCAGCATCCGTAGCGGTCGGTGGACCCAGTACTTC

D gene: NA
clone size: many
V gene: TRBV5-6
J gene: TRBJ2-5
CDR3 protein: CASSYLAQETQYF
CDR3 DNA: TGTGCCAGCAGCTACCTGGCCCAAGAGACCCAGTACTTC

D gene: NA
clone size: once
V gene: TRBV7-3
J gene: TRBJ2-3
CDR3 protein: CASSRLPTDTQYF
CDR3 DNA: TGTGCCAGCAGCCGACTACCCACAGATACGCAGTATTTT

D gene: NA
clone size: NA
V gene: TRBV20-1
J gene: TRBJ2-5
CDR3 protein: CSARIGASRSETQYF
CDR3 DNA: TGCAGTGCTCGAATCGGGGCTAGCCGGTCGGAGACCCAGTACTTT

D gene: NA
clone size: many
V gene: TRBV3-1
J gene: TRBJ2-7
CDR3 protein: CASSQDYEQYF
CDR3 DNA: TGTGCCAGCAGCCAAGACTACGAGCAGTACTTC

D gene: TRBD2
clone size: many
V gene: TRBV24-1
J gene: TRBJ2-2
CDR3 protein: CATSERSGGTRTGELFF
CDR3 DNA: TGTGCCACCAGTGAGCGGTCGGGAGGTACCCGGACCGGGGAGCTGTTTTTT

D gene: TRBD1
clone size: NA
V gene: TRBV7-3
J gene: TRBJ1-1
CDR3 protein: CASSAGQGLEAFF
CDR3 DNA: TGTGCCAGCAGCGCGGGACAGGGTCTTGAAGCTTTCTTT

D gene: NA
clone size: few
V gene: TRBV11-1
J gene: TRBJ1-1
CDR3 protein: CASSLSRNTEAFF
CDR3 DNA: TGTGCCAGCAGCTTAAGTAGGAACACTGAAGCTTTCTTT

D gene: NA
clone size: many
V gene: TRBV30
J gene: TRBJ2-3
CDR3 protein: CAWRHSGIRITDTQYF
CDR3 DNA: TGTGCCTGGAGGCACAGTGGGATCAGGATCACAGATACGCAGTATTTT

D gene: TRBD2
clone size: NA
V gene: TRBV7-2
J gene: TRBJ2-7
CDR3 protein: CASSRTSVSSYGQYF
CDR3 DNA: TGCGCCAGCAGCCGGACTAGCGTGAGCTCCTACGGGCAGTACTTC